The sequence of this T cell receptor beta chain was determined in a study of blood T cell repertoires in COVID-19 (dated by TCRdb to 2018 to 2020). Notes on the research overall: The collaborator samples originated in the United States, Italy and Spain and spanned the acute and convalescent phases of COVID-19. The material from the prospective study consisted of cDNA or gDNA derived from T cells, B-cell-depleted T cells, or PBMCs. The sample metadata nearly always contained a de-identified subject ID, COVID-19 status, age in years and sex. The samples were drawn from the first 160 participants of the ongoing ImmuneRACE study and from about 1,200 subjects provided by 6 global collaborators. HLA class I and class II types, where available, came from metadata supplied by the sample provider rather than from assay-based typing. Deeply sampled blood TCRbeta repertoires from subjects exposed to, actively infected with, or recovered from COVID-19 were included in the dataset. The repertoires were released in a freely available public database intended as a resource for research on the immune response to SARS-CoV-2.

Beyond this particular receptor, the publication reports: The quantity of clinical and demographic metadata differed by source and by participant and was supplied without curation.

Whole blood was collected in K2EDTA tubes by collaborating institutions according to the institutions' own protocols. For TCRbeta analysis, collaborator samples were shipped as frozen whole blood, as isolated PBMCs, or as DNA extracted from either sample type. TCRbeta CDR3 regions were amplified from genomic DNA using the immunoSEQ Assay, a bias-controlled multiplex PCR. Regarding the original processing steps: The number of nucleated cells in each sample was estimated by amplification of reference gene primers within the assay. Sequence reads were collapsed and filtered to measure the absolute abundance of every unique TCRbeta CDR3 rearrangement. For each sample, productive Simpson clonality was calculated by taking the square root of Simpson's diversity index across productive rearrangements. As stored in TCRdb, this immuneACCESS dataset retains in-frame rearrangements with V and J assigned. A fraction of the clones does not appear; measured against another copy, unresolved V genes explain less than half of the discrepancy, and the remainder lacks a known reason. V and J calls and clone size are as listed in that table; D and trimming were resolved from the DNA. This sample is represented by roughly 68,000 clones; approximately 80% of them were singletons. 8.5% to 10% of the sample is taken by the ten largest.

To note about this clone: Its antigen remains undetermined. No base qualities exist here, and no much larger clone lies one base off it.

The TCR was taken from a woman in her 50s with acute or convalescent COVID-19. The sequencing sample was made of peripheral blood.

CDR3 sequence: CAISPGTVDEAFF. At the DNA level, the sequence is TGTGCCATCAGTCCCGGGACAGTCGATGAAGCTTTCTTT. The sequence links TRBV10-3 to TRBJ1-1, and 7 bases in between align with TRBD1. In the germline V gene, CDR1 corresponds to ENHRY and CDR2 to SYGVKD. The junction shows trimming of 5 bases on V and 7 bases on J, and the gene matches do not reach 7 bases of it. Reading from cysteine to phenylalanine, the CDR3 counts 13 amino acids. Just the 39-base CDR3 DNA is kept, in frame starting at base 1.